The next 24 T cell receptor beta chains were all read from a single sample in a study of cytomegalovirus exposure and HLA in healthy donors. Primers included in the PCR were 60 Vbeta and 13 Jbeta primers. The method was immunoSEQ multiplex PCR; TCRdb's version includes in-frame clones alone and lacks a portion of them. This sample has 150,000 to 200,000 clones, with about two thirds found just once. Sequenced input: PBMCs. The source of these receptors is a woman aged 18-30 years in good health and CMV-seropositive.

The chain combines TRBV10-3 with TRBJ1-6; no firm D call. Germline V gene sequence: CDR1 ENHRY, CDR2 SYGVKD. CDR3 length: 14 residues. V lost 5 bases to trimming and J lost 2 bases, with 7 bases between them. CDR3 in amino acids: CAISTGPYNSPLHF. Here the CDR3 DNA reads TGTGCCATCAGTACGGGTCCCTATAATTCACCCCTCCACTTT.

The table lists this clone with a few counts. The chain uses TRBV6-5 and TRBJ1-2; tentative D call: TRBD1 (5 bases). Germline CDR1 is MNHEY and CDR2 is SVGAGI. This CDR3 has 15 residues. The ends were cut back, 5 bases at V and 8 bases at J, with 21 bases in the middle. CDR3 protein: CASSPTLGPQGGYTF. The CDR3 region has the DNA TGTGCCAGCAGTCCGACCCTAGGGCCCCAGGGAGGCTACACCTTC.

This chain uses TRBV30 with TRBJ2-7, with 8 bases that match TRBD1. The CDR3 totals 12 residues. The J segment lost 6 bases and the V segment lost 0 bases, leaving 1 base of the junction unmatched. Germline V gene lookup returns CDR1 GTSNPN and CDR2 SVGIG (reference sequence). The CDR3 DNA follows: TGTGCCTGGAGTGTACAGGGGGGCGAGCAGTACTTC. Protein product: CAWSVQGGEQYF.

This chain joins TRBV7-2 and TRBJ1-5, with D possibly matching TRBD1 (5 bases). Germline lookup yields CDR1 SGHTA and CDR2 FQGNSA. With 4 bases removed from V and 6 bases from J, the gap between germline ends came to 13 bases. This CDR3 spans 14 amino acids. The chain's CDR3 is CASSSLGGVQPQHF. The CDR3 nucleotides are TGTGCCAGCAGCTCGTTGGGGGGAGTTCAGCCCCAGCATTTT.

The table lists this clone with a few counts. CDR3 residues: CASSLPQGGEQYF. The CDR3 DNA is TGTGCCAGCAGCCTGCCTCAGGGTGGTGAGCAGTACTTC. This chain joins TRBV6-5 and TRBJ2-7; a possible D gene is TRBD1 (5 bases). Germline values: CDR1 MNHEY, CDR2 SVGAGI. V dropped 6 bases and J dropped 7 bases, with 16 bases sitting between them. The CDR3 has 13 amino acids.

The chain recombines TRBV28 with TRBJ1-2; 10 bases fit TRBD1. V was clipped by 2 bases and J by 3 bases; unmatched bases: 15. This CDR3 spans 19 amino acids. From germline, CDR1 is MDHEN and CDR2 SYDVKM. The chain's CDR3 is CASSLGSPRQGAPYYGYTF. CDR3 sequence (DNA): TGTGCCAGCAGTTTAGGGTCCCCGAGACAGGGGGCCCCCTACTATGGCTACACCTTC.

The chain joins TRBV5-4 to TRBJ2-1; 7 nucleotides align to TRBD1. CDR3 size: 15 residues. After removal of 0 bases from V and 4 bases from J, the junction contained 4 bases not matched to a gene. CDR1 is SGHNT and CDR2 is YYREEE in the germline V gene (reference sequence). Here the CDR3 reads CASSLGDSYYNEQFF. The CDR3 region has the DNA TGTGCCAGCAGCTTGGGGGACAGCTATTACAATGAGCAGTTCTTC.

V gene TRBV4-1 combines with J gene TRBJ1-1; tentative D call: TRBD1 (5 bases). This CDR3 region has 16 residues. The germline gives CDR1 MGHRA, CDR2 YSYEKL. The V and J ends lost 1 base and 0 bases respectively, with 12 bases between them. The CDR3 spells CASSQVIQGMNTEAFF. The CDR3 nucleotides read TGCGCCAGCAGCCAAGTGATCCAGGGCATGAACACTGAAGCTTTCTTT.

V usage is TRBV7-3 and J usage is TRBJ2-5; a weak D match, TRBD2 (7 bases). The V end was cut by 5 bases, the J end by 3 bases, with 16 bases between. The CDR3 consists of 15 residues. Germline CDR1 SGHTA, CDR2 FQGTGA. In DNA, the CDR3 is TGTGCCAGCAGCATAGGGGGGGGGTCAAAAGAGACCCAGTACTTC. Residues: CASSIGGGSKETQYF.

The J gene is TRBJ2-2, the V gene TRBV5-1, with TRBD2 as a possible D gene (6 bases). Trimming shortened V by 4 bases and J by 5 bases, and 9 bases separated the two germline ends. CDR1 and CDR2 from the germline V gene are SGHRS and YFSETQ. This CDR3 spans 13 amino acids. The CDR3 here is CASSAGGTGELFF. The CDR3 DNA reads TGCGCCAGCAGCGCTGGGGGGACCGGGGAGCTGTTTTTT.

The chain employs TRBV6-5 and TRBJ2-6; no firm D call. This CDR3 region has 15 residues. Germline V gives CDR1 MNHEY, CDR2 SVGAGI. V gave up 2 bases and J gave up 0 bases, with 5 bases separating them. CDR3 coding DNA: TGTGCCAGCAGTTACGGGCCCTCTGGGGCCAACGTCCTGACTTTC. Protein sequence: CASSYGPSGANVLTF.

This chain uses TRBV5-1 with TRBJ1-5; 7 positions agree with TRBD1. There are 13 residues in the CDR3. V gave up 4 bases and J gave up 4 bases; unmatched junction bases: 2. Germline CDR1 reads SGHRS; CDR2 reads YFSETQ. CDR3 coding DNA: TGCGCCAGCAGCCCACAGGGGAATCAGCCCCAGCATTTT. It is translated as CASSPQGNQPQHF.

This clone was counted once. In DNA, the CDR3 is TGTGCCCCGCGTAAGGACAGCACTGAAGCTTTCTTT. It codes for CAPRKDSTEAFF. This rearrangement joins TRBV5-3 to TRBJ1-1; possible D gene TRBD1, 6 bases. TRBV5-3 is an ORF; its function is uncertain. V was cut by 10 bases and J by 4 bases, with 14 bases left in between. The CDR3 contains 12 residues.

The chain recombines TRBV5-1 with TRBJ2-3; the D is unclear. Trimming pared 0 bases from V and 2 bases from J, leaving 7 bases between. This CDR3 region has 14 residues. Germline lookup yields CDR1 SGHRS and CDR2 YFSETQ. As DNA, the CDR3 is TGCGCCAGCAGCTTGGAACAGTTCACAGATACGCAGTATTTT. It yields the protein CASSLEQFTDTQYF.

V gene TRBV9 combines with J gene TRBJ1-1; 8 positions agree with TRBD1. This CDR3 is 13 amino acids long. Germline V gene lookup returns CDR1 SGDLS and CDR2 YYNGEE. With 4 bases clipped from V and 5 bases from J, the junction kept 4 bases outside the gene matches. CDR3: CASSPRTGTEAFF. CDR3 in DNA: TGTGCCAGCAGCCCCCGGACAGGGACTGAAGCTTTCTTT.

This sequence joins TRBV9 and TRBJ2-7; D might be TRBD2 (6 bases). Germline CDR1 and CDR2: SGDLS and YYNGEE. This CDR3 has 13 residues. Trimming cost V 0 bases and J 6 bases, with 10 bases left between them. CDR3 region: CASSVGLEGEQYF. CDR3 DNA sequence: TGTGCCAGCAGCGTAGGGTTGGAGGGCGAGCAGTACTTC.

The V gene is TRBV5-1, the J gene TRBJ1-6; D is perhaps TRBD1 (6 bases). This CDR3 comprises 16 residues. Trimming left V 2 bases short and J 8 bases short, with 17 bases between. Germline CDR1 SGHRS, CDR2 YFSETQ. In DNA form, the CDR3 reads TGCGCCAGCAGCTTCGAAACCGGGACATACCATTCACCCCTCCACTTT. Translating gives CASSFETGTYHSPLHF.

This chain links TRBV28 with TRBJ2-7, with 8 bases aligning to TRBD2. The ends lost 4 bases at V and 3 bases at J; junction bases unmatched: 8. The germline CDR1 and CDR2 sequences are MDHEN and SYDVKM. The CDR3 runs to 15 residues. CDR3 DNA sequence: TGTGCCAGCAGTTCCCCAGCGGGAGTCAGCTACGAGCAGTACTTC. Protein product: CASSSPAGVSYEQYF.

The genes are TRBV27 and TRBJ1-3; no reliable D call. This CDR3 is built from 14 residues. Trimming removed 6 bases at V and 6 bases at J, with 15 bases between. Germline lookup yields CDR1 MNHEY and CDR2 SMNVEV (reference sequence). For the CDR3, the DNA is TGTGCCAGCAGGCGGGCAGAGAATGAAAACACCATATATTTT. This encodes CASRRAENENTIYF.

This clone has only a few counts. The chain uses TRBV30 and TRBJ2-1, with TRBD2 matching 8 bases. Germline V gene lookup returns CDR1 GTSNPN and CDR2 SVGIG (reference sequence). Unmatched junction bases numbered 14, after V lost 8 bases and J lost 8 bases. CDR3 length: 14 amino acids. Here the CDR3 reads CAADARLASYEQFF. The CDR3 DNA reads as TGTGCCGCCGATGCGAGACTAGCGAGTTATGAGCAGTTCTTC.

This rearrangement joins TRBV6-5 to TRBJ1-2, with TRBD1 identical over 8 bases. V lost 4 bases, J lost 0 bases, and 4 bases stayed unmatched. Germline CDR1 MNHEY, CDR2 SVGAGI. The CDR3 length is 15 residues. In nucleotides, the CDR3 is TGTGCCAGCAGTTCTCGGACAGGGACTAACTATGGCTACACCTTC. It encodes CASSSRTGTNYGYTF.

The V call is TRBV19, the J call TRBJ2-3; D uncertain. Germline V gene sequence: CDR1 LNHDA, CDR2 SQIVND (reference sequence). This CDR3 region has 12 residues. Deletions cut 9 bases from V and 4 bases from J, with 11 bases between. The CDR3 nucleotides read TGTGCCAGCGGGTCCCTAGCAGATACGCAGTATTTT. It is translated as CASGSLADTQYF.

This clone has only one observation. The gene calls are TRBV9 and TRBJ1-1; D might be TRBD1 (5 bases). Germline V lookup: CDR1 SGDLS, CDR2 YYNGEE. The V and J ends lost 1 base and 7 bases respectively, with 11 bases between them. The CDR3 contains 13 residues. This chain's CDR3 is CASSVPGTDEAFF. CDR3 sequence (DNA): TGTGCCAGCAGCGTACCCGGGACTGATGAAGCTTTCTTT. Full variable domain (remainder filled in from reference TRBV9 and TRBJ1-1): DSGVTQTPKHLITATGQRVTLRCSPRSGDLSVYWYQQSLDQGLQFLIQYYNGEERAKGNILERFSAQQFPDLHSELNLSSLELGDSALYFCASSVPGTDEAFFGQGTRLTVV.

The chain uses TRBV19 and TRBJ2-7; 8 bases map to TRBD1. The junction had 13 bases not matched to a gene; V was cut back by 7 bases and J by 2 bases. Germline CDR1 and CDR2: LNHDA and SQIVND (reference sequence). This CDR3 is 16 amino acids long. Written as DNA, the CDR3 is TGTGCCAGTAAAAAGGCCGGGACAGGCATCACCTACGAGCAGTACTTC. Amino acids: CASKKAGTGITYEQYF.